This T cell receptor (beta chain) was documented in a study of response to subunit inactivated influenza vaccine. TCRdb reanalysed the RT-PCR reads using MiXCR and keeps one entry per CDR3 protein. The repertoire holds some 180,000 distinct CDR3 sequences, about 9% seen once, with approximately 11% in the top ten. Worth noting for this clonotype: Its cognate antigen is unknown.

Findings and limits, study-wide: New T cells are recruited in small numbers by each seasonal influenza vaccination, according to the authors' suggestion.

The ends were cut back, 0 bases at V and 2 bases at J, with 18 bases in the middle. The CDR3 has 18 amino acids. Germline V lookup: CDR1 LGHNA, CDR2 YNFKEQ. The sequencing used non-naive T cells sorted from PBMCs, collected on the day of vaccination. The chain uses TRBV4-2 and TRBJ2-3; the D gene is possibly TRBD1 (5 bases). The receptor's source is a man in his forties or fifties who received an inactivated influenza vaccine. For the CDR3, the DNA is TGTGCCAGCAGCCAAGATTCCACAGGTTATCTCGACACAGATACGCAGTATTTT. It encodes CASSQDSTGYLDTDTQYF.